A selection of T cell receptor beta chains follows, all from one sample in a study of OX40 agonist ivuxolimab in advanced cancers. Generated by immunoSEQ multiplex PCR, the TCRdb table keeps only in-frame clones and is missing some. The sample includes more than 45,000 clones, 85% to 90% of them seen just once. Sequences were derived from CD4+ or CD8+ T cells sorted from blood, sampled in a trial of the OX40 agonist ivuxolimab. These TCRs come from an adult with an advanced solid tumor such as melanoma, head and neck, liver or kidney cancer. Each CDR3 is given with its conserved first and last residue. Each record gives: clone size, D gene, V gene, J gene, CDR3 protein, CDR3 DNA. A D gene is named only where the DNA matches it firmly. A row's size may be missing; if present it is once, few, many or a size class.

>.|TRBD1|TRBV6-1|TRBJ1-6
CASSAAGTGGNSPLHF
TGTGCCAGCAGTGCGGCCGGGACAGGGGGGAATTCACCCCTCCACTTT
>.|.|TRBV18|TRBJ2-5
CASSPSHGSTETQYF
TGTGCCAGCTCACCATCTCACGGGAGCACGGAGACCCAGTACTTC
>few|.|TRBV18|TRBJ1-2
CASSTSREGNYGYTF
TGTGCCAGCTCAACAAGCAGGGAGGGAAACTATGGCTACACCTTC
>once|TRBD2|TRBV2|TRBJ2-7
CASSRRASGIYEQYF
TGTGCCAGCAGCCGCCGGGCTAGCGGGATCTACGAGCAGTACTTC
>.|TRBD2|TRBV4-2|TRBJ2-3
CASSPSTQTSGRTDTQYF
TGTGCCAGCAGCCCGTCAACCCAAACTAGCGGGAGAACAGATACGCAGTATTTT
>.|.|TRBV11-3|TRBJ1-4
CASSPGQGSEKLFF
TGTGCCAGCAGCCCAGGCCAGGGTTCCGAAAAACTGTTTTTT
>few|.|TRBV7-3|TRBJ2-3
CASSLGRSAQYF
TGTGCCAGCAGCTTAGGTAGAAGTGCGCAGTATTTT
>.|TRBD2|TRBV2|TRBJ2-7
CASRVPTSGSGHEQYF
TGTGCCAGCAGGGTCCCTACTAGCGGGAGTGGCCACGAGCAGTACTTC
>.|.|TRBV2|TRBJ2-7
CASRRGSYEQYF
TGTGCCAGCAGGAGGGGGTCCTACGAGCAGTACTTC
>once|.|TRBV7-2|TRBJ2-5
CASSQLSQETQYF
TGTGCCAGCAGCCAACTAAGTCAAGAGACCCAGTACTTC
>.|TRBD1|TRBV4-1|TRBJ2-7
CASSQDRGTYEQYF
TGCGCCAGCAGCCAAGACAGGGGGACGTACGAGCAGTACTTC
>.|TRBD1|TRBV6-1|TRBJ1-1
CASSLQGIGTEAFF
TGTGCCAGCAGCCTACAGGGGATAGGTACTGAAGCTTTCTTT
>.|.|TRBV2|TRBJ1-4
CASTPRGKLFF
TGTGCCAGCACCCCTAGAGGAAAACTGTTTTTT
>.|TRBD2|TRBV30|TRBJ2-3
CAWYLSGSMYF
TGTGCCTGGTATCTTAGCGGGAGTATGTATTTT
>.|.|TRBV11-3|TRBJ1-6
CASTYRGENSPLHF
TGTGCCAGCACCTATCGTGGGGAGAATTCACCCCTCCACTTT
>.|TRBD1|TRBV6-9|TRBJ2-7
CASSRTGGTYEQYF
TGTGCCAGCAGTAGGACAGGGGGCACCTACGAGCAGTACTTC
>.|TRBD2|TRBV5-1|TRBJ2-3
CASSLSRLAGGTDTQYF
TGCGCCAGCAGCTTGAGCCGACTAGCGGGGGGCACAGATACGCAGTATTTT
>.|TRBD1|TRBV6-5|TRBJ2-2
CASSYLETGRPGELFF
TGTGCCAGCAGTTACCTAGAGACAGGGAGACCCGGGGAGCTGTTTTTT
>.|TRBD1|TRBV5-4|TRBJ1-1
CASSVDRGITEAFF
TGTGCCAGCAGCGTGGACAGGGGGATCACTGAAGCTTTCTTT
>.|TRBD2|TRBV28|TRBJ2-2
CASSPGGGCAGDAGELFF
TGTGCCAGCAGTCCGGGGGGAGGATGCGCGGGCGACGCCGGGGAGCTGTTTTTT
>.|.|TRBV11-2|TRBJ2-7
CASSPLGGIYEQYF
TGTGCCAGCAGCCCCCTGGGCGGGATCTACGAGCAGTACTTC
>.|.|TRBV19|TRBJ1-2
CASSIDGRAGYGYTF
TGTGCCAGTAGTATAGACGGCCGTGCTGGCTATGGCTACACCTTC
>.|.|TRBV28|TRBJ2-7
CASSLRVPEQYF
TGTGCCAGCAGCCTCCGCGTTCCCGAGCAGTACTTC
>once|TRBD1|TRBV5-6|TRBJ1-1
CASSGWRDRAKAFF
TGTGCCAGCAGCGGATGGCGGGACAGGGCGAAAGCTTTCTTT
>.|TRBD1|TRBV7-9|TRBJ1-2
CASSLPNRDRGVGYTF
TGTGCCAGCAGTCTACCGAACCGGGACAGGGGCGTCGGCTACACCTTC
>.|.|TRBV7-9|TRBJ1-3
CASSFLDGTRNTIYF
TGTGCCAGCAGCTTCCTAGACGGTACCCGAAACACCATATATTTT